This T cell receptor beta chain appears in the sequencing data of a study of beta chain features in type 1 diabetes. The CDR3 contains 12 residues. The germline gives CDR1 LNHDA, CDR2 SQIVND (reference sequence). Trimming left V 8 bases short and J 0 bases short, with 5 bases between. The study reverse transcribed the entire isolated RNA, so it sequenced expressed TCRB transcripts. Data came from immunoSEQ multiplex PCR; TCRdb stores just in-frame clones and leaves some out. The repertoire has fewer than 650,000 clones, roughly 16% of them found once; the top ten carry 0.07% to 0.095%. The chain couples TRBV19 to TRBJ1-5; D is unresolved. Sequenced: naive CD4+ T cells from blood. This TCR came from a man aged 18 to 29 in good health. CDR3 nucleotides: TGTGCCAGTCGGTCTAGCAATCAGCCCCAGCATTTT. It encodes CASRSSNQPQHF.